The clone carrying this TCR beta chain was detected a few times. Trimming removed 4 bases from V and 0 bases from J, with 10 bases in between. The germline gives CDR1 LGHNA, CDR2 YNFKEQ. The CDR3 is 16 amino acids. This sample is drawn from a study of beta chain features in type 1 diabetes. The sequenced template was cDNA made from the entire isolated RNA. The data were produced by immunoSEQ multiplex PCR, yet TCRdb's version contains in-frame clones alone and is incomplete. Of 300,000 to 350,000 clones listed, approximately 8.2% are singletons. Sequencing was performed on central memory CD4+ T cells from blood. The rearrangement joins TRBV4-2 to TRBJ2-6; D perhaps matches TRBD2 (7 bases). The clonotype was recovered from a woman aged 18-29 years in good health. CDR3 residues: CASSPRGGSGANVLTF. The CDR3 DNA reads TGTGCCAGCAGCCCGAGGGGGGGCTCTGGGGCCAACGTCCTGACTTTC.